A selection of T cell receptor beta chains follows, all from one sample in a study of blood T cells in healthy people across ages. TCRdb re-called the 5' RACE reads through MiXCR, storing one row per CDR3 protein. The sample holds around 990,000 distinct CDR3 sequences, around two fifths seen once. What was sequenced was blood. All receptors come from a man aged 18 to 35 in good health. Each CDR3 is given with its conserved first and last residue. The D gene is left open where the match is weak. Size is stated for part of the rows, as once, few or many counts, or as a class when the clone is expanded.

>.|TRBJ2-5|TRBV7-9|.
TGTGCCAGCAGCCCCCCGGATAATGAGCAGTACTTC
CASSPPDNEQYF
>.|TRBJ2-3|TRBV2|.
TGTGCCAGCAGTGAAACCCCGGGCACAGATACGCAGTATTTT
CASSETPGTDTQYF
>.|TRBJ1-1|TRBV12-3/TRBV12-4|many
TGTGCCAGCGGCATGAACACTGAAGCTTTCTTT
CASGMNTEAFF
>.|TRBJ2-3|TRBV20-1|few
TGCAGTGCTAGAGATCCTATGCAGTTTCAAGATACGCAGTATTTT
CSARDPMQFQDTQYF
>.|TRBJ1-2|TRBV12-3/TRBV12-4|.
TGTGCCAGCCGCCCTTCCTATGGCATTTCATGGGCTAACTATGGCTACACCTTC
CASRPSYGISWANYGYTF
>TRBD2|TRBJ2-5|TRBV6-2/TRBV6-3|.
TGTGCCAGCAGTTGGACTAGCCGGCAAGAGACCCAGTACTTC
CASSWTSRQETQYF
>TRBD1|TRBJ1-1|TRBV6-6|.
TGTGCCAGCAGAGCCCGACAGGGGATTGAAGCTTTCTTT
CASRARQGIEAFF
>.|TRBJ1-1|TRBV5-1|.
TGCGCCAGCAGCTTCTCAGGGACGAGCGACACTGAAGCTTTCTTT
CASSFSGTSDTEAFF
>TRBD1|TRBJ1-4|TRBV12-3/TRBV12-4|.
TGTGCCAGCAGTCCTTTGGGACAGGCAAATGAAAAACTGTTTTTT
CASSPLGQANEKLFF
>.|TRBJ2-1|TRBV5-1|.
TGCGCCAGCAGCTTGGTAGGGGAGCCTCTAAATGAGCAGTTCTTC
CASSLVGEPLNEQFF
>TRBD1|TRBJ2-1|TRBV28|few
TGTGCCAGCATTAAACCGGGACAGGGGGTATACAATGAGCAGTTCTTC
CASIKPGQGVYNEQFF
>TRBD2|TRBJ2-5|TRBV20-1|few
TGCAGTGCTACCCCCGGGACTAGCGGGCAAGAGACCCAGTACTTC
CSATPGTSGQETQYF
>.|TRBJ1-3|TRBV12-3/TRBV12-4|.
TGTGCCAGCCAACCGGGGGGCTCTGGAAACACCATATATTTT
CASQPGGSGNTIYF
>.|TRBJ2-1|TRBV6-2/TRBV6-3|.
TGTGCCAGCAGTTACTTACATACGAAGGGAGAGACCCAGTTCTTC
CASSYLHTKGETQFF
>.|TRBJ1-2|TRBV2|few
TGTGCCAGCGGGGGAGGGGGTCTGTACTATGGCTACACCTTC
CASGGGGLYYGYTF
>.|TRBJ1-4|TRBV9|few
TGTGCCAGCAGCGTAGCGCCAGTGATTAATGAAAAACTGTTTTTT
CASSVAPVINEKLFF
>TRBD2|TRBJ2-1|TRBV7-6|once
TGTGTCAGCAGCCATATTCAGCGGGGGGGCCTTTTCTATTACGAGCAGTTCTTC
CVSSHIQRGGLFYYEQFF
>TRBD2|TRBJ2-3|TRBV6-2/TRBV6-3|.
TGTGCCAGCAGCTCCGGGACTAGCGGCCCTAGCACAGATACGCAGTATTTT
CASSSGTSGPSTDTQYF
>.|TRBJ2-7|TRBV9|few
TGTGCCAGCAGCGTAGGGGCTCATGGAGAACAGGAGCCCTACGAGCAGTACTTC
CASSVGAHGEQEPYEQYF
>.|TRBJ2-1|TRBV27|.
TGTGCCAGCAGCTTAAGGCGTGTAGCCTCCTACAATGAGCAGTTCTTC
CASSLRRVASYNEQFF
>.|TRBJ2-1|TRBV4-3|few
TGCGCCAGCAGCCAAGATTGGGGTAACAATGAGCAGTTCTTC
CASSQDWGNNEQFF
>.|TRBJ2-3|TRBV6-5|.
TGTGCCAGCAGTCCTTCGACGGGGGAGTGGGCAGATACGCAGTATTTT
CASSPSTGEWADTQYF
>.|TRBJ2-5|TRBV20-1|few
TGCAGTGTCACGAGGGAAGGAGAGACCCAGTACTTC
CSVTREGETQYF
>TRBD1|TRBJ1-4|TRBV7-8|few
TGTGCCAGCAGCAGCAAGATACAGGGGGGGAATGAAAAACTGTTTTTT
CASSSKIQGGNEKLFF
>TRBD1|TRBJ2-7|TRBV11-2|.
TGTGCCAGCAGGTTGGAACAGGGGTTTAACGAGCAGTACTTC
CASRLEQGFNEQYF
>.|TRBJ2-2|TRBV10-3|once
TGTGCCAATTCGCCCCACACCGGGGAGCTGTTTTTT
CANSPHTGELFF
>TRBD1|TRBJ1-5|TRBV4-1|.
TGCGCCAGCAGCCAAGAGACAGGGGACAATCAGCCCCAGCATTTT
CASSQETGDNQPQHF
>TRBD1|TRBJ2-7|TRBV29-1|.
TGCAGCGTCAACAGGGGTCACGAGCAGTACTTC
CSVNRGHEQYF
>.|TRBJ1-4|TRBV4-1|few
TGCGCCAGCAGCCAAGGGGCGGCCCCATGGGAGGTGAATGAAAAACTGTTTTTT
CASSQGAAPWEVNEKLFF
>.|TRBJ1-2|TRBV12-3/TRBV12-4|.
TGTGCCAGCAGTCTTCGACAGTCATCCGGCCTAGGCTATGGCTACACCTTC
CASSLRQSSGLGYGYTF
>.|TRBJ1-4|TRBV2|.
TGTGCCGCTGGGAGCGGGGATAATGAAAAACTGTTTTTT
CAAGSGDNEKLFF
>.|TRBJ1-2|TRBV6-2/TRBV6-3|.
TGTGCCAGCACGACGACATCCACTAACCATGGCTACACCTTC
CASTTTSTNHGYTF
>.|TRBJ1-2|TRBV4-1|few
TGCGCCAGCAGCCAAGTTCCATCCCGATCCTATGGCTACACCTTC
CASSQVPSRSYGYTF
>.|TRBJ2-5|TRBV6-1|few
TGTGCCAGCAGTGAATCTGTTTGGGGCCTAGAGTACACCCAGACCCAGTACTTC
CASSESVWGLEYTQTQYF
>TRBD1|TRBJ2-7|TRBV4-2|few
TGTGCCAGCAGCCAATACTTACAGGGGGCTGGCGAGCAGTACTTC
CASSQYLQGAGEQYF
>.|TRBJ2-1|TRBV7-8|.
TGTGCCAGCAGCTTAGCGGAGATGGGCTCCTACAATGAGCAGTTCTTC
CASSLAEMGSYNEQFF
>.|TRBJ2-1|TRBV29-1|.
TGCAGCTCATTTAGCGGCCCCGGTGCGAATGAGCAGTTCTTC
CSSFSGPGANEQFF
>.|TRBJ2-5|TRBV6-1|.
TGTGCCAGCAGGCCAGGGTACCAAGAGACCCAGTACTTC
CASRPGYQETQYF
>.|TRBJ2-1|TRBV20-1|many
TGCAGTGCTCCTGGTTATAGGGGGGACCCCTACAATGAGCAGTTCTTC
CSAPGYRGDPYNEQFF
>.|TRBJ2-3|TRBV20-1|.
TGCAGTGCGCCCCCTCCCCCCCAGAAGGATTACACAGATACGCAGTATTTT
CSAPPPPQKDYTDTQYF
>TRBD1|TRBJ2-1|TRBV13|.
TGTGCCAGCAGCCCAGACGACAGGGGAGTTTACAATGAGCAGTTCTTC
CASSPDDRGVYNEQFF
>.|TRBJ1-2|TRBV28|.
TGTGCCAGCAGTTTACGCCCGGGAAGCTATGGCTACACCTTC
CASSLRPGSYGYTF
>.|TRBJ1-4|TRBV5-1|.
TGCGCCAGCAGCCTCGCCCCTCAGGGCGGGAATGAAAAACTGTTTTTT
CASSLAPQGGNEKLFF
>.|TRBJ2-1|TRBV6-5|few
TGTGCCAGCAGTTACTCCGCGGGGCCTCAGTTCTTC
CASSYSAGPQFF
>TRBD1|TRBJ2-3|TRBV12-5|.
TGTGCTAGTGGTTTGCCCCACAGGGGTGTTTTATACACCCACACAGATACGCAGTATTTT
CASGLPHRGVLYTHTDTQYF
>.|TRBJ1-2|TRBV14|few
TGTGCCAGCAGCCAAGATGTTCGAGGGTACTATGGCTACACCTTC
CASSQDVRGYYGYTF
>TRBD1|TRBJ1-2|TRBV7-2|few
TGTGCCAGCAGCCGTAGCGACAGGGGAATTTTCTATGGCTACACCTTC
CASSRSDRGIFYGYTF
>TRBD2|TRBJ2-5|TRBV20-1|few
TGCAGTGCTCGACCTGGACTAGCATACGCAGAGACCCAGTACTTC
CSARPGLAYAETQYF
>.|TRBJ1-5|TRBV7-9|few
TGTGCCAGCGTTACCTCAGGGGACGATCAGCCCCAGCATTTT
CASVTSGDDQPQHF
>TRBD1|TRBJ1-5|TRBV12-5|few
TGTGCTAGTGGTCTTGGGACAGGGGGCATGGAGCCCCAGCATTTT
CASGLGTGGMEPQHF
>.|TRBJ1-5|TRBV9|few
TGTGCCAGCAGCGCAGCAGATAGCAATCAGCCCCAGCATTTT
CASSAADSNQPQHF
>.|TRBJ2-5|TRBV12-3/TRBV12-4|.
TGTGCCAGCAGTATCGGGACCCAGGAGTACTTC
CASSIGTQEYF
>.|TRBJ1-1|TRBV4-3|few
TGCGCCAGCAGCCAAGGACGGTCTACTGAAGCTTTCTTT
CASSQGRSTEAFF
>.|TRBJ2-5|TRBV29-1|.
TGCAGCGTTGCCCCTTTTTTACAAGAGACCCAGTACTTC
CSVAPFLQETQYF